The 17 T cell receptor beta chains below were found in one sample sequenced in a study of blood T cell repertoires in COVID-19. Measured with immunoSEQ multiplex PCR; TCRdb has only the in-frame clones, and not every one. The top ten hold approximately 0.98% of the sample, which has about 78,000 clones, less than 95% seen once. Specimen: peripheral blood. The receptors were gathered from a woman in her 50s in a cohort sampled during active COVID-19.

The V gene is TRBV7-3, the J gene TRBJ1-1; D gene uncertain. The CDR3 spans 15 residues. V lost 0 bases, J lost 5 bases, and 13 bases lay in between. Germline loops: CDR1 SGHTA, CDR2 FQGTGA. The CDR3 sequence is CASSLTGSGSTEAFF. The CDR3, as DNA: TGTGCCAGCAGCTTAACGGGCAGCGGGAGTACTGAAGCTTTCTTT. The full variable domain, with the rest looked up from reference TRBV7-3 and TRBJ1-1, is GAGVSQTPSNKVTEKGKYVELRCDPISGHTALYWYRQSLGQGPEFLIYFQGTGAADDSGLPNDRFFAVRPEGSVSTLKIQRTERGDSAVYLCASSLTGSGSTEAFFGQGTRLTVV.

The chain recombines TRBV3-1 (or the pseudogene TRBV3-2) with TRBJ1-2, with 9 bases aligning to TRBD1. The germline V gene has CDR1 LGHDT and CDR2 YNNKEL (reference sequence). V lost 4 bases and J lost 5; bases outside the gene matches: 20. The CDR3 covers 19 residues. This CDR3 reads CASSPQLGDRARGWYGYTF. CDR3 sequence (DNA): TGTGCCAGCAGCCCCCAGCTGGGGGACAGGGCCCGAGGGTGGTATGGCTACACCTTC.

The V call is TRBV19, the J call TRBJ1-4; D possibly corresponds to TRBD1 (6 bases). The CDR3 covers 14 residues. In germline, CDR1 is LNHDA, CDR2 SQIVND (reference sequence). Trimming removed 8 bases from V and 8 bases from J, with 18 bases in between. This chain's CDR3 is CASQTQGPGEKLFF. DNA for the CDR3: TGTGCCAGTCAAACCCAGGGGCCAGGCGAAAAACTGTTTTTT.

The rearrangement joins TRBV7-9 to TRBJ1-2; unclear D gene. Trimming removed 5 bases from V and 0 bases from J, with 7 bases in between. CDR3 length equals 13 residues. Germline CDR1 SEHNR, CDR2 FQNEAQ (reference sequence). The CDR3 DNA follows: TGTGCCAGCAGCCTCGGAGCTAACTATGGCTACACCTTC. Translated, it gives CASSLGANYGYTF.

The V and J genes are TRBV6-5 and TRBJ2-7, with TRBD1 matching over 9 bases. J was trimmed by 10 bases and V by 5 bases; bases with no gene match: 12. This CDR3 has 14 residues. The germline V gene encodes CDR1 MNHEY and CDR2 SVGAGI. Here the CDR3 DNA reads TGTGCCAGCAGTCCTGGGACAGGGAGTCCTAGACAGTACTTC. Its protein product is CASSPGTGSPRQYF.

V gene TRBV28 combines with J gene TRBJ1-6, with 9 bases aligning to TRBD1. This CDR3 is built from 16 residues. Germline loops: CDR1 MDHEN, CDR2 SYDVKM. V was clipped by 1 base and J by 9 bases; unmatched bases: 7. CDR3: CASSLFEGQGTSPLHF. The CDR3, as DNA: TGTGCCAGCAGTTTATTTGAGGGACAGGGAACTTCACCCCTCCACTTT.

The gene calls are TRBV11-2 and TRBJ2-1; TRBD2 matches at 7 bases. Trimming at V came to 3 bases and at J to 6 bases, leaving 8 bases not matched to a gene. Germline assignment: CDR1 SGHAT and CDR2 FQNNGV. CDR3 size: 15 residues. In DNA form, the CDR3 reads TGTGCCAGCAGCTTTCAAAACTCGGGGGGCAATGAGCAGTTCTTC. It yields the protein CASSFQNSGGNEQFF.

V and J are TRBV4-1 and TRBJ2-6, with no clear D. The CDR3 covers 16 residues. Germline V gene data show CDR1 as MGHRA and CDR2 as YSYEKL. The ends were cut back, 3 bases at V and 4 bases at J, with 13 bases in the middle. The chain's CDR3 is CASSQNILAGANVLTF. In DNA, the CDR3 is TGCGCCAGCAGCCAGAACATCCTCGCCGGGGCCAACGTCCTGACTTTC.

This clone has just a few counts. This chain connects TRBV4-1 to TRBJ2-2; D perhaps matches TRBD1 (6 bases). Germline-derived CDR1 and CDR2 are MGHRA and YSYEKL. The CDR3 length is 18 residues. V was pared by 5 bases and J by 1 base, with 20 bases between. The CDR3 spells CASSFQRPGHLNTGELFF. DNA of the CDR3: TGCGCCAGCAGCTTCCAAAGGCCGGGACACCTGAACACCGGGGAGCTGTTTTTT.

This clone was picked up one time. The chain couples TRBV7-2 to TRBJ2-2; D remains unclear. This CDR3 spans 14 amino acids. V shed 5 bases and J shed 5 bases, with 12 bases lying between them. Germline V gene lookup returns CDR1 SGHTA and CDR2 FQGNSA. The CDR3 loop is CASSKGGPTGELFF. The DNA of the CDR3 is TGTGCCAGCAGCAAAGGCGGCCCGACCGGGGAGCTGTTTTTT.

This sequence joins TRBV7-2 and TRBJ2-5, with 10 positions matching TRBD2. The V segment lost 5 bases and the J segment 3 bases; nucleotides outside the gene matches: 9. Germline V CDR1 and CDR2: SGHTA, FQGNSA. The CDR3 is 16 amino acids. CDR3 in DNA: TGTGCCAGCAGCCACCGGACTAGCGGCCTCAAAGAGACCCAGTACTTC. Protein sequence: CASSHRTSGLKETQYF.

This clone appeared once. The rearrangement joins TRBV29-1 to TRBJ1-1, with D possibly TRBD1 on 5 matching bases. There are 15 residues in the CDR3. The V end lost 0 bases, the J end lost 5 bases, and 16 bases lay between the germline ends. Germline values: CDR1 SQVTM, CDR2 ANQGSEA. The CDR3 nucleotides read TGCAGCGTTGAAGAACGGCCCCAGGGAGGAACTGAAGCTTTCTTT. Translating gives CSVEERPQGGTEAFF.

This clone came up a few times. The chain carries TRBV5-5 and TRBJ1-5; the match to TRBD1 covers 10 bases. Trimming cost V 3 bases and J 5 bases; bases outside gene matches: 5. Per the germline V gene, CDR1 is SGHKS and CDR2 is YYEKEE (reference sequence). CDR3 length: 15 amino acids. The CDR3 nucleotides are TGTGCCAGCAGCTACTTTGGGACAGGGGATCAGCCCCAGCATTTT. Residues: CASSYFGTGDQPQHF.

The chain carries TRBV7-2 and TRBJ1-2, with 8 bases lining up with TRBD1. V gave up 4 bases and J gave up 2 bases; unmatched junction bases: 9. This CDR3 is 16 amino acids long. Germline lookup yields CDR1 SGHTA and CDR2 FQGNSA. CDR3 residues: CASSSPPGTGNYGYTF. CDR3 DNA sequence: TGTGCCAGCAGCTCCCCCCCCGGGACAGGCAACTATGGCTACACCTTC.

V gene TRBV30 combines with J gene TRBJ1-2; D perhaps matches TRBD1 (5 bases). The CDR3 runs to 11 residues. Trimming shortened V by 5 bases and J by 5 bases, and 9 bases separated the two germline ends. Per germline, CDR1 GTSNPN and CDR2 SVGIG (reference sequence). The CDR3 loop is CAWGEGYGYTF. The CDR3 DNA follows: TGTGCCTGGGGGGAGGGGTATGGCTACACCTTC.

V gene TRBV19 combines with J gene TRBJ2-3, with 9 positions matching TRBD1. Germline V gene lookup returns CDR1 LNHDA and CDR2 SQIVND (reference sequence). The CDR3 is 15 residues long. Trimming took 5 bases from V and 1 from J; bases not matched to a gene: 4. The CDR3 loop is CASSPDRGGTDTQYF. The CDR3 DNA is TGTGCCAGTAGTCCGGACAGGGGCGGCACAGATACGCAGTATTTT. Full variable domain (rest looked up from reference TRBV19 and TRBJ2-3): DGGITQSPKYLFRKEGQNVTLSCEQNLNHDAMYWYRQDPGQGLRLIYYSQIVNDFQKGDIAEGYSVSREKKESFPLTVTSAQKNPTAFYLCASSPDRGGTDTQYFGPGTRLTVL.

The chain recombines TRBV18 with TRBJ1-6; TRBD1 is a possible D gene (5 bases). Germline V gene sequence: CDR1 KGHSH, CDR2 LQKENI. Trimming stripped 3 bases from V and 7 bases from J, with 10 bases between. This CDR3 spans 14 amino acids. This chain's CDR3 is CASSPDRANSPLHF. DNA for the CDR3: TGTGCCAGCTCACCTGACAGAGCCAATTCACCCCTCCACTTT.